This paragraph covers one T cell receptor (beta chain) sequence. Its antigen is not known. Germline V gene lookup returns CDR1 SGHDT and CDR2 YYEEEE. Trimming shortened V by 0 bases and J by 6 bases, and 6 bases separated the two germline ends. The CDR3 sequence is 12 residues long. The entry originates in a study of T cells after yellow fever vaccination. The study, taken as a whole, reports: It was the secondary response that reached its peak faster, day 5 versus 15, but it was weaker. Booster sampling recovered most clones from primary vaccination (nearly 98% CD4, around 90% CD8). From the bulk population, abundant clonotypes could contaminate and appear within FACS-sorted repertoires.

Generation of TCR cDNA used 5'RACE template switching (which added a universal primer site and UMIs). TCRdb fed the 5' RACE reads into MiXCR, producing one record per CDR3 protein. The sample holds about 170,000 distinct CDR3 sequences, about 11% seen once. The receptor's source is a man younger than 35 who received the YFV17D yellow fever vaccine. Source: CD8+ T cells sorted from PBMCs, taken 15 days after the yellow fever booster vaccination. The chain recombines TRBV5-6 with TRBJ1-1; no definite D call. The CDR3 loop reads CASSLGLAEAFF. CDR3 nucleotides: TGTGCCAGCAGCTTGGGGTTGGCTGAAGCTTTCTTT.